The text below deals with one TCR beta chain. Its binding antigen is unknown. No clone much larger than this one lies a single base away; base qualities are absent. The sample comes from a study of cytomegalovirus exposure and HLA in healthy donors (dated by TCRdb to 2016 to 2017). Background for the entire study: An earlier analysis of 587 of the donors reported under 300 Gb of sequence data and around 100 million unique TCR beta sequences obtained from around 190 million T cells. A later genetic analysis used genome-wide SNP genotypes for about 60% of the 666 donors, treating that subset as a discovery cohort. To predict cytomegalovirus infection status, the study combined high-throughput TCR immunosequencing, statistical association of individual TCRs with disease status, and machine learning. Every discovery cohort repertoire had been produced on one sequencing platform. In an earlier analysis of about 590 of the donors, high-throughput TCR beta sequencing was used to judge whether each TCR beta V gene segment behaved as functional or pseudogenic. The genetic ancestry cluster associated with self-reported Caucasian donors included around 76% of the approximately 410 genotyped donors. Donor age, sex, ethnicity and CMV serostatus were compiled together with the repertoire data. The study aimed to test whether signatures of past pathogen exposure could be identified by cataloging public T cell receptors. Along with the roughly 610-subject first cohort, a separate validation cohort of over a hundred different subjects was used. To study patterns of TCR occurrence, a later analysis re-analyzed previously published TCR beta repertoires from hundreds of donors and added high-resolution HLA genotyping. The number of typed donors differed by locus: roughly 629-640 for A, B, C, DRB1 and DQB1; approximately 530 for DQA1; about 600 for DPA1; and around 450 for DPB1. An early release that covered about 640 HLA-typed donors contained 300 to 350 gigabases of sequencing data and roughly 84 million unique TCR sequences. The study used immunosequencing to profile the T cell repertoires of around 600 subjects and linked those repertoires to cytomegalovirus serostatus. The later analysis used no new phenotypic data to find candidate immune exposures, relying instead on TCR beta sequences and their occurrence across donors. Because of strong linkage in the cohort, roughly five DR-DQ haplotypes were treated as single units for association and clustering. Class I and class II HLA loci were covered by the typing at four-digit resolution. On average, around 240,000 unique TCR beta nucleotide sequences were sequenced per donor among more than 350 genotyped donors of the cohort, with 15% to 20% of those sequences being non-productive. The research as a whole found: When HLA alleles, especially DR and DQ, strongly co-occurred, TCR associations were difficult to assign to individual alleles. The earlier analysis of 587 of the donors excluded 15 to 20 rarely observed V segments, including chromosome 9 orphons, because counts were too low. A cluster of highly shared sequence variants was judged likely to be a technical artifact of the sequencing pipeline. In an earlier analysis of about 550 of the donors, most TCR beta V segments were observed in productive rearrangements about 87% or about 30% of the time, broadly matching IMGT annotations. Most TCR sequences were observed very rarely across donors, whereas some public TCRs were present in many individuals. In the study, 150 to 200 TCR beta chains were listed as associated with cytomegalovirus. In a later analysis, HLA-associated TCR beta chains were found to be more clonally expanded and to have lower generation probabilities than equally common non-associated chains. In a later analysis, most CMV-associated TCR beta chains were found to appear HLA-restricted, with HLA associations seemingly driven largely by CMV exposure. The only immune exposure information available for the cohort was CMV serostatus. V-gene and J-gene trimming of TCR beta chains was associated with a missense DCLRE1C variant in a later genetic analysis, and the association was replicated in an independent cohort. Linkage disequilibrium might explain the correlated functional status among segregating V segments, but an unknown experimental factor could not be ruled out. A further reported finding was that TCR beta sequences accurately predicted the HLA-A and HLA-B alleles for most subjects in the first cohort. Because HLA typing was missing for some donors at each locus, association tests included only the typed subset. A later analysis associated 16,951 TCR beta sequences with specific HLA alleles at a false discovery rate of 0.05. The 87-base-pair reads could not distinguish some IMGT-functional V segments, including TRBV6-2 and TRBV6-3, so those segments were excluded. The cohort was sequenced for TCR beta chains only, and without alpha or paired-chain data the features that could be detected were limited. In a later analysis, several top co-occurrence clusters were reported to appear linked to parvovirus B19, influenza, CMV and Epstein-Barr virus. Roughly uniform sequencing depth across donors was assumed in presence/absence analyses, although this assumption may not hold. The classifier was reported to diagnose cytomegalovirus status with high specificity and sensitivity in both the original and validation cohorts. According to the authors, the approach could potentially be generalized to other disease states and immunological phenotypes. In vitro tests confirmed that a few of the cytomegalovirus-associated TCR beta chains recognize cytomegalovirus antigens. According to a later genetic analysis, donors in an Asian-associated ancestry cluster had fewer N-insertions in productive TCRs than the approximately 670-donor mean. In a later analysis, TCR association rates were found to vary across HLA loci, with the most associated TCRs seen for DRB1 alleles and the fewest for HLA-C alleles.

In total, roughly 670 healthy bone marrow donors made up the cohort. At the time of sampling, every cohort member was nominally healthy, though immune exposures that went unrecorded were likely present. The donor was CMV seronegative and was included in the group of over 300 seronegative cohort members. Each donor provided a peripheral blood sample, and peripheral blood mononuclear cells were used for TCR beta sequencing. Genomic DNA extraction from the blood cell samples was performed with the Qiagen DNeasy Blood Extraction Kit. For CDR1 and CDR2, the germline V gene lists SGHTA and FQGTGA. The CDR3 measures 15 amino acids from cysteine to phenylalanine. The only DNA kept is the CDR3, 45 bases in frame from the first base. V lost 6 bases and J lost 0 bases, and the count of bases not matched to a germline gene is 5. Libraries were made using the immunoSEQ multiplex PCR assay. For the multiplex PCR, a mixture combining 60 forward primers for TCR Vbeta segments and 13 reverse primers for TCR Jbeta segments was used. The CDR3 region of rearranged TCR beta genes was amplified from genomic DNA with a multiplex PCR assay. The amplified TCR beta libraries were sequenced on the Illumina HiSeq System as 87-base-pair reads. The authors processed their data as follows. In a later analysis, roughly 80 million unique TCR beta chains were counted across the 500 to 850 repertoires, and approximately 9.9 million of these chains were shared by at least two donors. A nearest-neighbor algorithm error-corrected the raw reads and collapsed the reads into unique sequences, merging closely related sequences to remove PCR and sequencing errors. V, D and J gene segments were assigned by aligning CDR3 sequences to IMGT reference sequences. Each retained sequence needed at least a six-nucleotide match to both a V gene segment and a J gene segment. A rearrangement counted as productive if the CDR3 had no stop codons and remained in frame with V and J, and every other rearrangement counted as non-productive. Following IMGT convention, CDR3 was defined as the stretch from the second conserved V-encoded cysteine to the conserved J-encoded phenylalanine. The earlier analysis of fewer than 700 of the donors excluded sequences that lacked an unambiguous match to a single V gene segment. An earlier analysis of fewer than 750 of the donors classified V segments as functional when productive rearrangements were above 56.7% and as segregating when the standard deviation between donors was above 5%. A statistical classification framework was built for diagnosing cytomegalovirus status from the catalog of TCR beta chain sequences. In a later analysis, V and J genes were assigned by comparing TCR nucleotide sequences against IMGT/GENE-DB human TR gene sequences. A later analysis assigned CDR3 sequences and most-parsimonious VDJ recombination scenarios with the TCRdist pipeline. In a later analysis, each TCR beta chain was defined by its CDR3 amino acid sequence together with its V-gene family, and reads lacking a unique V-gene family were excluded. As a way to deal with suspected cross-contamination and a sequencing artifact, a later analysis dropped 640 or so nucleotide sequences that were highly shared and had low generation probability. In a later analysis, a clonal expansion index was calculated for each public chain from normalized within-repertoire ranks of inferred template counts. In a later analysis, generation probabilities were computed using a VDJ recombination model fitted to out-of-frame rearrangements, and the results were checked against IGoR. In a later analysis, TCR-TCR, TCR-HLA and TCR-CMV co-occurrence was scored with hypergeometric tests, and a repertoire-size bias correction was applied to TCR pairs. A later analysis estimated false discovery rates by permuting HLA or CMV assignments 20 times. In a later analysis, co-occurring TCRs were grouped with DBSCAN, and TCRdist sequence similarity was added when clustering was performed within HLA-allele-positive subsets. Co-occurrence clustering excluded repertoires with fewer than 30,000 or more than 120,000 public chains, plus five with anomalous nucleotide sharing. TCRdb re-hosts the immuneACCESS table, in-frame sequences only. Its copies lack some clones; in the studies checked, an unresolved V gene accounts for under half of them, and the cause for the rest is not known. That table supplies the V and J calls and clone size; D and trimming were determined from the DNA. For this sample the table gives about 90,000 clones, of which 65% to 85% were detected only once. Jointly, the top ten make up around 2.3% of the sample.

The receptor's source is a man younger than 35 in good health and CMV-seronegative. Sequences were obtained from PBMCs. This chain joins TRBV7-3 to TRBJ2-1, with 7 middle bases fitting TRBD1. The CDR3 protein: CASSHRQGSYNEQFF. The nucleotides are TGTGCCAGCAGTCACAGACAGGGCTCCTACAATGAGCAGTTCTTC. The reference TRBV7-3 and TRBJ2-1 proteins fill in what lies around the CDR3, so the full variable domain reads GAGVSQTPSNKVTEKGKYVELRCDPISGHTALYWYRQSLGQGPEFLIYFQGTGAADDSGLPNDRFFAVRPEGSVSTLKIQRTERGDSAVYLCASSHRQGSYNEQFFGPGTRLTVL.